This TCR beta chain was recovered during a study of cytomegalovirus exposure and HLA in healthy donors (TCRdb year 2017). Background for the entire study: In an earlier analysis of fewer than 750 of the donors, around 290 Gb of sequence data and approximately 120 million unique TCR beta sequences from 150 million to 200 million T cells were reported. An early release covering more than 500 HLA-typed donors comprised approximately 300 gigabases of sequencing data and some 79 million unique TCR sequences. The genetic ancestry cluster associated with self-reported Caucasian donors included 81% of the 300 to 400 genotyped donors. The study aimed to test whether cataloging public T cell receptors could reveal signatures of past pathogen exposure. Using immunosequencing, the study profiled T cell repertoires from some 670 subjects and related those repertoires to cytomegalovirus serostatus. A separate validation cohort of 100 to 150 different subjects was used in addition to the roughly 700-subject first cohort. To predict cytomegalovirus infection status, the study combined high-throughput TCR immunosequencing, statistical association of individual TCRs with disease status, and machine learning. A later analysis re-examined previously published TCR beta repertoires from about 700 donors and added high-resolution HLA genotyping to investigate patterns of TCR occurrence. The later analysis used no new phenotypic data to find candidate immune exposures, relying instead on TCR beta sequences and their occurrence across donors. To decide whether each TCR beta V gene segment behaved as functional or pseudogenic, an earlier analysis of 587 of the donors relied on high-throughput TCR beta sequencing. Alongside the repertoire data, information on donor age, sex, ethnicity and CMV serostatus was compiled. A later genetic analysis took genome-wide SNP genotypes for about 65% of the 666 donors and used that subset as a discovery cohort. All discovery cohort repertoires had been generated on a single sequencing platform. Class I and class II HLA loci were covered by the typing at four-digit resolution. The number of donors typed differed by locus, with about 629-640 for A, B, C, DRB1 and DQB1, about 500 for DQA1, 600 to 610 for DPA1, and some 470 for DPB1. A handful of DR-DQ haplotypes were handled as single units for association and clustering because linkage in the cohort was strong. Across some 400 genotyped donors of the cohort, an average of about 240,000 unique TCR beta nucleotide sequences per donor were sequenced, and about a sixth of those sequences were non-productive. Study-wide findings and limitations: A cluster of highly shared sequence variants was judged likely to represent a technical artifact of the sequencing pipeline. Because counts were too low, roughly 18 rarely observed V segments, including chromosome 9 orphons, were left out of the earlier analysis of about 620 of the donors. According to a later genetic analysis, donors in an Asian-associated ancestry cluster had fewer N-insertions in productive TCRs than the roughly 660-donor mean. A further reported finding was that TCR beta sequences accurately predicted the HLA-A and HLA-B alleles for most subjects in the first cohort. Because the 87-base-pair reads could not distinguish some IMGT-functional V segments, including TRBV6-2 and TRBV6-3, those segments were excluded. In a later genetic analysis, a missense DCLRE1C variant was associated with V-gene and J-gene trimming of TCR beta chains, and the association was replicated in an independent cohort. A total of 150 to 200 TCR beta chains were listed by the study as associated with cytomegalovirus. Several of the top co-occurrence clusters appeared to be linked to parvovirus B19, influenza, CMV and Epstein-Barr virus, according to a later analysis. The classifier was reported to diagnose cytomegalovirus status with high specificity and sensitivity in both the original and validation cohorts. When HLA alleles, especially DR and DQ, strongly co-occurred, TCR associations were difficult to assign to individual alleles. The cohort was sequenced for TCR beta chains only, and without alpha or paired-chain data the features that could be detected were limited. An earlier analysis of around 600 of the donors showed that most TCR beta V segments appeared in productive rearrangements either about 87% or about 30% of the time, which broadly matched IMGT annotations. Because HLA typing was unavailable for some donors at each locus, only the typed subset was used in association tests. Linkage disequilibrium might explain the correlated functional status among segregating V segments, but an unknown experimental factor could not be excluded. According to a later analysis, TCR association rates differed among HLA loci, with DRB1 alleles showing the most associated TCRs and HLA-C alleles showing the fewest. Sequencing depth was assumed to be roughly uniform across donors in the presence/absence analyses, though that assumption may not hold. A later analysis found that most CMV-associated TCR beta chains appeared HLA-restricted, with HLA associations seemingly driven largely by CMV exposure. At a false discovery rate of 0.05, a later analysis linked about 17,000 TCR beta sequences to specific HLA alleles. Most TCR sequences were observed very rarely across donors, whereas some public TCRs were present in many individuals. Compared with equally common non-associated chains, HLA-associated TCR beta chains in a later analysis were more clonally expanded and had lower generation probabilities. The authors suggested that the approach could potentially be extended to other disease states and immunological phenotypes. A few of the identified cytomegalovirus-associated TCR beta chains were confirmed in vitro to be specific for cytomegalovirus antigens. Immune exposure information for the cohort was limited to CMV serostatus.

In total, roughly 670 healthy bone marrow donors made up the cohort. At the time of sampling, all cohort members were nominally healthy, though unrecorded immune exposures were likely present. The donor was CMV seronegative and was included in the group of a few hundred seronegative cohort members. Every donor gave a peripheral blood sample, and the peripheral blood mononuclear cells from that sample were used for TCR beta sequencing. Genomic DNA extraction from the blood cell samples was performed with the Qiagen DNeasy Blood Extraction Kit. V is shortened by 0 bases, J by 4 bases, and the region joining them spans 9 bases. Including the terminal cysteine and phenylalanine, the CDR3 comprises 14 residues. This entry keeps only the CDR3 DNA: 42 bases, framed from base 1. In the germline V gene (reference sequence), CDR1 corresponds to MNHEY and CDR2 to SMNVEV. Points on this clone: Its binding antigen is unknown. Base qualities were left out, and no much larger clone turns up one base away.

The protocol used for the library was the immunoSEQ multiplex PCR assay. For the multiplex PCR, a mixture combining 60 forward primers for TCR Vbeta segments and 13 reverse primers for TCR Jbeta segments was used. The CDR3 region of rearranged TCR beta genes was amplified from genomic DNA with a multiplex PCR assay. Amplified TCR beta libraries were sequenced as 87-base-pair reads on the Illumina HiSeq System. The study's processing was this. Across the roughly 600 repertoires, a later analysis counted 60 million to 90 million unique TCR beta chains, 9 million to 14 million of which were shared by at least two donors. To remove PCR and sequencing errors, raw reads were error-corrected and collapsed into unique sequences using a nearest-neighbor algorithm that merged closely related sequences. Alignment of CDR3 sequences to IMGT reference sequences was used to assign V, D and J gene segments. For a sequence to be retained, at least a six-nucleotide match to both a V gene segment and a J gene segment was required. Rearrangements were classified as productive when the CDR3 lacked stop codons and remained in frame with V and J, and all other rearrangements were classified as non-productive. CDR3 was defined by IMGT convention, running from the second conserved V-encoded cysteine to the conserved J-encoded phenylalanine. In an earlier analysis of just under 600 of the donors, sequences lacking an unambiguous match to a single V gene segment were excluded. An earlier analysis of 587 of the donors classified V segments as functional when productive rearrangements were above 56.7% and as segregating when the standard deviation between donors was above 5%. To diagnose cytomegalovirus status from the catalog of TCR beta chain sequences, a statistical classification framework was built. In a later analysis, V and J genes were assigned by comparing TCR nucleotide sequences against IMGT/GENE-DB human TR gene sequences. Using the TCRdist pipeline, a later analysis assigned CDR3 sequences along with most-parsimonious VDJ recombination scenarios. In a later analysis, each TCR beta chain was defined by its CDR3 amino acid sequence together with its V-gene family, and reads lacking a unique V-gene family were excluded. As a way to deal with suspected cross-contamination and a sequencing artifact, a later analysis dropped approximately 570 nucleotide sequences that were highly shared and had low generation probability. A later analysis calculated a clonal expansion index for each public chain from normalized within-repertoire ranks of inferred template counts. Generation probabilities in a later analysis came from a VDJ recombination model fitted to out-of-frame rearrangements, and those results were checked against IGoR. Hypergeometric tests were used in a later analysis to score TCR-TCR, TCR-HLA and TCR-CMV co-occurrence, with a repertoire-size bias correction applied to the TCR pairs. To estimate false discovery rates, a later analysis permuted the HLA or CMV assignments 20 times. In a later analysis, co-occurring TCRs were grouped using DBSCAN, and TCRdist sequence similarity was added for clustering within HLA-allele-positive subsets. Repertoires with fewer than 30,000 or more than 120,000 public chains were left out of co-occurrence clustering, as were four to six repertoires with anomalous nucleotide sharing. Imported from immuneACCESS, the table was reduced by TCRdb to in-frame sequences with V and J called. These copies leave out some clones; in studies compared against another copy, an unresolved V gene accounts for under half, and the cause of the remainder is not known. The DNA was the basis for D and trimming; V, J and clone size are from that table. Here the sample has some 180,000 clones; around 78% occur a single time. Of the sample, around 1.5% falls within the top ten clones.

Input material: PBMCs. The sequence derives from a man younger than 35 in good health and CMV-seronegative. The rearrangement joined TRBV27 to TRBJ1-1; the best D guess is TRBD1, with 5 bases matching. The DNA sequence is given as TGTGCCAGCAGTTTATCCTACGGGGGCACTGAAGCTTTCTTT. This is translated as CASSLSYGGTEAFF.